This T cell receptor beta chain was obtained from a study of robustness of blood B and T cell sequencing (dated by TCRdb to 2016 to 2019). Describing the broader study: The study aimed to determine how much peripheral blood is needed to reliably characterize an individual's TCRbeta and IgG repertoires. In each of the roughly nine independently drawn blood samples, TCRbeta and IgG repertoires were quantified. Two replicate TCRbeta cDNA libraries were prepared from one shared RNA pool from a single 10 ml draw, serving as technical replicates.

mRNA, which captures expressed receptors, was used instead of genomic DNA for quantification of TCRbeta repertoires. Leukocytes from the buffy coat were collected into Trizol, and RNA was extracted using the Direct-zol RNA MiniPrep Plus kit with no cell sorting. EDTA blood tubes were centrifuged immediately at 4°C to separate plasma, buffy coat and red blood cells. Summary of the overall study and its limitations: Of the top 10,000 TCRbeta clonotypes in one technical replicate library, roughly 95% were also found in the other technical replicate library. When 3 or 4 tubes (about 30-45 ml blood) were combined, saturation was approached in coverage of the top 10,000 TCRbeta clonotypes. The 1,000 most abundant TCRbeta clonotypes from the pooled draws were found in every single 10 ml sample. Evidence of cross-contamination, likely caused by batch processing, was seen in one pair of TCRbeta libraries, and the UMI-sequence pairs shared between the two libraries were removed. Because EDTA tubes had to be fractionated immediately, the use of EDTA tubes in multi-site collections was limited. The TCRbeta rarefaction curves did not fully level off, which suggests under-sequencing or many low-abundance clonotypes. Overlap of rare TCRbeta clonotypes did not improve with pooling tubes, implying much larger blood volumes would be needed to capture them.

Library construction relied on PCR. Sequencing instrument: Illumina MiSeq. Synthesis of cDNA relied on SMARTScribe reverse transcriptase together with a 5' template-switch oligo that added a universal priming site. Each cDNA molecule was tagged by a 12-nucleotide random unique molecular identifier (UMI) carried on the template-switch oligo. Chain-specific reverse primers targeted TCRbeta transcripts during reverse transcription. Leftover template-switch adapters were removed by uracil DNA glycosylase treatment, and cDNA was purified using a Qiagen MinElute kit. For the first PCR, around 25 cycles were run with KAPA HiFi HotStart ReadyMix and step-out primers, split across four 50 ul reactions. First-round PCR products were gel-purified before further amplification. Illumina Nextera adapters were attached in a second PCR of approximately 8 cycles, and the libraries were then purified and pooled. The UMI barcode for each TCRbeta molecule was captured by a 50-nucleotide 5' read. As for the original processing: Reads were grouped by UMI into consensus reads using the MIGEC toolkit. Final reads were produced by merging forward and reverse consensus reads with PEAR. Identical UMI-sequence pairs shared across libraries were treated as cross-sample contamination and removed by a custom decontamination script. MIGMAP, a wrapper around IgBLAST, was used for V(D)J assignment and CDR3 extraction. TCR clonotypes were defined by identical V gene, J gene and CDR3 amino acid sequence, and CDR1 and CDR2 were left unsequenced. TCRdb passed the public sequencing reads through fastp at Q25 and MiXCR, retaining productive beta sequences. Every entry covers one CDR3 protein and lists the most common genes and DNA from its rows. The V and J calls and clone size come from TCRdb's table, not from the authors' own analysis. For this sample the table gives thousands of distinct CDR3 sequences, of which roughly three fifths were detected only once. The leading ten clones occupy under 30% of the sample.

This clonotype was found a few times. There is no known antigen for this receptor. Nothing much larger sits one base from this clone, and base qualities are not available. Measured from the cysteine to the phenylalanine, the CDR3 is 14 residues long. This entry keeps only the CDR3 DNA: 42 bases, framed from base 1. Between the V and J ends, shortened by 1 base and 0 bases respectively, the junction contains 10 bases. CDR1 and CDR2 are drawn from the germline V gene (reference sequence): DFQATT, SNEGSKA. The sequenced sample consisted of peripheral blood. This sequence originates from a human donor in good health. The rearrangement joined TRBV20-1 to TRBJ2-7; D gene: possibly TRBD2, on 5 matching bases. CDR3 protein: CSARGGGYSYEQYF. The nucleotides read TGCAGTGCTAGAGGAGGCGGGTACTCCTACGAGCAGTACTTC.